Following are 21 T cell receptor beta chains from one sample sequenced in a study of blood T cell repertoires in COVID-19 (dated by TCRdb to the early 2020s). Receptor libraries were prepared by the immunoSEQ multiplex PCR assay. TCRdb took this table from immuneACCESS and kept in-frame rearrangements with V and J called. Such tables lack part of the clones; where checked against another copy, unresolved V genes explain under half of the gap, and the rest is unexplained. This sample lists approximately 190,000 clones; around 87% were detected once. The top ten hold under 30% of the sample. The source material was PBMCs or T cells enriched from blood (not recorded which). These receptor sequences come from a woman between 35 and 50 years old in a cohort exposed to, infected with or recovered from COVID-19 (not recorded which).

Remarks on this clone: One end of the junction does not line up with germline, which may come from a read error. The CDR3 loop reads CVSSLISSRGPHEQYF. The CDR3 nucleotides are TGTGTCAGCAGTTTAATCTCGTCCAGGGGGCCTCACGAGCAGTACTTC. The chain uses TRBV28 and TRBJ2-7; 8 bases agree with TRBD1. This CDR3 is 16 amino acids long. Per germline, CDR1 MDHEN and CDR2 SYDVKM.

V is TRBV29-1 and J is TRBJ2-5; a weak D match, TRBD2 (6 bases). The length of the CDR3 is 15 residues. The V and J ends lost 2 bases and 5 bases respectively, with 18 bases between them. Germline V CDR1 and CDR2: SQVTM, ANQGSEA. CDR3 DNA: TGCAGCGTTGAAAGGGGCAGGAGCGGAGGGGAGACCCAGTACTTC. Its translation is CSVERGRSGGETQYF.

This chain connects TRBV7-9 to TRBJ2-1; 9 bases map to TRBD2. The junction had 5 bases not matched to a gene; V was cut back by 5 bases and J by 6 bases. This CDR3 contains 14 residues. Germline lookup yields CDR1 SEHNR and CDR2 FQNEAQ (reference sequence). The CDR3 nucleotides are TGTGCCAGCAGCCCCGGCGGGGGGGGCAATGAGCAGTTCTTC. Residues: CASSPGGGGNEQFF. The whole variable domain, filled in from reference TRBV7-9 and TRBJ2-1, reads DTGVSQNPRHKITKRGQNVTFRCDPISEHNRLYWYRQTLGQGPEFLTYFQNEAQLEKSRLLSDRFSAERPKGSFSTLEIQRTEQGDSAMYLCASSPGGGGNEQFFGPGTRLTVL.

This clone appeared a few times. CDR3 in DNA: TGTGCCAGCAGCCAACGAACAGGGTTCGGGGATGGCTACACCTTC. Its translation: CASSQRTGFGDGYTF. The chain couples TRBV16 to TRBJ1-2; D is possibly TRBD1 (6 bases). V lost 2 bases and J lost 6, with 16 bases in between. CDR1 and CDR2 (germline): KGHSY, FQNENV. The CDR3 has 15 amino acids.

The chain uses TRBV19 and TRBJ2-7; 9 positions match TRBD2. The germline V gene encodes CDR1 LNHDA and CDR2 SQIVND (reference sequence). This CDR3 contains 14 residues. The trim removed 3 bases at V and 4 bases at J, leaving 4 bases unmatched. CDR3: CASSISGSTYEQYF. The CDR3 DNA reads TGTGCCAGTAGTATTAGCGGGAGTACGTACGAGCAGTACTTC.

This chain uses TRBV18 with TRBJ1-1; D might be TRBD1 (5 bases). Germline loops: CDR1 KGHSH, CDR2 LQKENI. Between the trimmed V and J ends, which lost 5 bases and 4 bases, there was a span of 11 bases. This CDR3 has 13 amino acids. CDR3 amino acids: CASSEGASTEAFF. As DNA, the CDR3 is TGTGCCAGCTCAGAAGGGGCAAGCACTGAAGCTTTCTTT.

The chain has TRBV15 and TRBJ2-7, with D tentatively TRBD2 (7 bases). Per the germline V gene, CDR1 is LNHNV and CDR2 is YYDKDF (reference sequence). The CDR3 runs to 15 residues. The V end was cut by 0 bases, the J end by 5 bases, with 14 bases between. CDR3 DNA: TGTGCCACCAGCAGAGATCGGGGGGCGCGGAACGAGCAGTACTTC. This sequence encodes CATSRDRGARNEQYF. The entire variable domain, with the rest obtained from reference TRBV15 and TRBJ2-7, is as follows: DAMVIQNPRYQVTQFGKPVTLSCSQTLNHNVMYWYQQKSSQAPKLLFHYYDKDFNNEADTPDNFQSRRPNTSFCFLDIRSPGLGDTAMYLCATSRDRGARNEQYFGPGTRLTVT.

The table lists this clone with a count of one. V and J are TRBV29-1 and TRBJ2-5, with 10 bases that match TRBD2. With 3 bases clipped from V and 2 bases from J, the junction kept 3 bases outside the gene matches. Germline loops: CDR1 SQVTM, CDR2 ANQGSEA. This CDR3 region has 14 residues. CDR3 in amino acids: CSVDKRGGQETQYF. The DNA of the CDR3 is TGCAGCGTTGACAAGCGGGGGGGGCAAGAGACCCAGTACTTC.

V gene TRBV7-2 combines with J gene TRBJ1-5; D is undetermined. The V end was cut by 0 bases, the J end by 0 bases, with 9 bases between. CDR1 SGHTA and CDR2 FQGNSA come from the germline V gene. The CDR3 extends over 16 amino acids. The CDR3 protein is CASSLAVGYSNQPQHF. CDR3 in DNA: TGTGCCAGCAGCTTAGCGGTCGGTTATAGCAATCAGCCCCAGCATTTT. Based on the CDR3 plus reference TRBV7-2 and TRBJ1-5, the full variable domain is GAGVSQSPSNKVTEKGKDVELRCDPISGHTALYWYRQSLGQGLEFLIYFQGNSAPDKSGLPSDRFSAERTGGSVSTLTIQRTQQEDSAVYLCASSLAVGYSNQPQHFGDGTRLSIL.

The CDR3 is CASSLKRDSYEQYF. The CDR3 DNA reads as TGTGCCAGCAGCTTAAAGCGGGATTCCTACGAGCAGTACTTC. The chain couples TRBV7-9 to TRBJ2-7, with 7 bases lining up with TRBD2. V was clipped by 2 bases and J by 1 base; unmatched bases: 2. Germline-derived CDR1 and CDR2 are SEHNR and FQNEAQ (reference sequence). The CDR3 is made up of 14 amino acids.

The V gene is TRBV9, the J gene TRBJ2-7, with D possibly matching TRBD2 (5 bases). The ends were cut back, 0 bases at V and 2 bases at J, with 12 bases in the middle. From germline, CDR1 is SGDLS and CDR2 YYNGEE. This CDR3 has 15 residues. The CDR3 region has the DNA TGTGCCAGCAGCGTAGGATCCGGGGTAGCCTACGAGCAGTACTTC. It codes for CASSVGSGVAYEQYF.

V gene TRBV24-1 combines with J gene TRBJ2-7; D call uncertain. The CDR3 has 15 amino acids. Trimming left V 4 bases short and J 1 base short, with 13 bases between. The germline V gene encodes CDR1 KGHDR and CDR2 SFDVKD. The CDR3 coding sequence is TGTGCCACCAGTGACCGGCGGCAAAGTTCCTACGAGCAGTACTTC. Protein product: CATSDRRQSSYEQYF.

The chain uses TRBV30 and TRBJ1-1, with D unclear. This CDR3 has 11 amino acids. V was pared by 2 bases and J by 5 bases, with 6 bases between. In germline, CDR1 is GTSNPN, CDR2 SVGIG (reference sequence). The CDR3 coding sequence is TGTGCCTGGAGTTGGAGGACTGAAGCTTTCTTT. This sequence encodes CAWSWRTEAFF.

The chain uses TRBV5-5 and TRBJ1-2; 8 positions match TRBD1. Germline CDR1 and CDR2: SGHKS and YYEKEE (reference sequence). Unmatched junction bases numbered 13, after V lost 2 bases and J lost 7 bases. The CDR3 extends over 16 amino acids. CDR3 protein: CASSFLSDRVLAGYTF. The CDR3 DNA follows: TGTGCCAGCAGCTTCTTATCGGACAGGGTCCTGGCTGGCTACACCTTC.

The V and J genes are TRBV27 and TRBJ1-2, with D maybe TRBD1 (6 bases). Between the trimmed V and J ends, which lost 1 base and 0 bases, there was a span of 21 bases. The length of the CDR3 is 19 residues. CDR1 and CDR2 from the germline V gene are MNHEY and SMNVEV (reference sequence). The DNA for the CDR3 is TGTGCCAGCAGTTTATATTTCAATAGGGGGGGACCGACTAACTATGGCTACACCTTC. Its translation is CASSLYFNRGGPTNYGYTF.

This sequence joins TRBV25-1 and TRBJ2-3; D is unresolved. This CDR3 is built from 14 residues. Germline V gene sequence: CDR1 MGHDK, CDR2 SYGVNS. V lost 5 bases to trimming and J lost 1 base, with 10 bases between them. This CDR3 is CASSLGRRTDTQYF. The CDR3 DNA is TGTGCCAGCAGTTTGGGCCGACGCACAGATACGCAGTATTTT.

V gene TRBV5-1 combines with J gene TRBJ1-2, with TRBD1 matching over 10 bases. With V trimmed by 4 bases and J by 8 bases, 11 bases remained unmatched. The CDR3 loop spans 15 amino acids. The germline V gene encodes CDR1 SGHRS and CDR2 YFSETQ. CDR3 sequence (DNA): TGCGCCAGCAGCCGCATGGGGGACAGGGGCTGGGGCTACACCTTC. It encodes CASSRMGDRGWGYTF.

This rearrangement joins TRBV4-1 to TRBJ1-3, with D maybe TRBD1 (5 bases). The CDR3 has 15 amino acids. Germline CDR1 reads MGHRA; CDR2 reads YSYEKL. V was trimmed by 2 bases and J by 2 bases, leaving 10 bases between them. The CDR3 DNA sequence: TGCGCCAGCAGCCAAACCAGGGCCCCTGGAAACACCATATATTTT. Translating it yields CASSQTRAPGNTIYF.

CDR3: CASSQEVGGGETQYF. CDR3 in DNA: TGTGCCAGCAGCCAAGAAGTTGGAGGAGGAGAGACCCAGTACTTC. The V gene is TRBV3-1 (or the pseudogene TRBV3-2), the J gene TRBJ2-5, with D maybe TRBD2 (5 bases). The CDR3 spans 15 residues. From germline, CDR1 is LGHDT and CDR2 YNNKEL (reference sequence). V dropped 0 bases and J dropped 4 bases, with 12 bases sitting between them.

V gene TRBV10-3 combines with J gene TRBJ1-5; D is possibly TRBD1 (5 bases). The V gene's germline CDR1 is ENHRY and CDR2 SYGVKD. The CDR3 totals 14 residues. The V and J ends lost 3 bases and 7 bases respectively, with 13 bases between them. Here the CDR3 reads CAISEGDSGQPQHF. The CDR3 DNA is TGTGCCATCAGTGAAGGGGATTCAGGCCAGCCCCAGCATTTT.

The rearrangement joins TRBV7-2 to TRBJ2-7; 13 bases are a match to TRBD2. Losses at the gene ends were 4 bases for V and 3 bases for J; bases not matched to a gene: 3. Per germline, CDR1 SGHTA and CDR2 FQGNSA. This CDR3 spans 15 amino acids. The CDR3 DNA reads TGTGCCAGCAGCTACCGGACTAGCGGGAGCTACGAGCAGTACTTC. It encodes CASSYRTSGSYEQYF. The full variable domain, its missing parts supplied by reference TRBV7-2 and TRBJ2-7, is GAGVSQSPSNKVTEKGKDVELRCDPISGHTALYWYRQSLGQGLEFLIYFQGNSAPDKSGLPSDRFSAERTGGSVSTLTIQRTQQEDSAVYLCASSYRTSGSYEQYFGPGTRLTVT.